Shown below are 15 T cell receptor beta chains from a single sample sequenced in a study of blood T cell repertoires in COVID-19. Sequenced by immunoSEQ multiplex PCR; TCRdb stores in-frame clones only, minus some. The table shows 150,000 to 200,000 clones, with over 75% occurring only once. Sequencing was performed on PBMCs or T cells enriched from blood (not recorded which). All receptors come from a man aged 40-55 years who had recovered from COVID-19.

The CDR3, as DNA: TGTGCAAGTCGCCCCACCGGGGGGGAAGGCACAGATACGCAGTATTTT. As protein: CASRPTGGEGTDTQYF. The chain carries TRBV12-2 and TRBJ2-3; TRBD2 is the table's D call, not checked against the DNA. TRBV12-2 represents a pseudogene. This CDR3 spans 16 amino acids.

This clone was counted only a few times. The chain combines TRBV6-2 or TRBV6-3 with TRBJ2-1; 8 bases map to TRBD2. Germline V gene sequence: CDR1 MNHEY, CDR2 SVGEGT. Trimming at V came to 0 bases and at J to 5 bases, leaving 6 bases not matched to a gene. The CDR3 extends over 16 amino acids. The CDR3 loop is CASSYSPGGVDNEQFF. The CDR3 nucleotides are TGTGCCAGCAGTTACTCGCCGGGAGGGGTCGACAATGAGCAGTTCTTC.

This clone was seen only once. CDR3 region: CAIFVPSGTYYEQYF. The CDR3 DNA reads as TGTGCCATCTTCGTACCTTCGGGGACATACTACGAGCAGTACTTC. The chain is built from TRBV27 and TRBJ2-7; TRBD1 is a possible D gene (6 bases). The CDR3 totals 15 residues. Deletions cut 10 bases from V and 3 bases from J, with 22 bases between. CDR1 and CDR2 from the germline V gene are MNHEY and SMNVEV (reference sequence).

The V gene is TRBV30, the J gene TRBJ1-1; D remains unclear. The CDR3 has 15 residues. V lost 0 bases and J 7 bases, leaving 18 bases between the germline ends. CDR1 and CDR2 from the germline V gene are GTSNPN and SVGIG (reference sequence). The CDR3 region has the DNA TGTGCCTGGAGTGTTGGAGACACCCAGGCGGGTGAAGCTTTCTTT. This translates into CAWSVGDTQAGEAFF.

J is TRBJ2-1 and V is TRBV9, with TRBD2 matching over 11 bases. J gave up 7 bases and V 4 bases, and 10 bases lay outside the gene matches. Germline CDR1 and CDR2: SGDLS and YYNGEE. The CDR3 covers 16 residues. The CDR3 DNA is TGTGCCAGCAGCCTCAAAACTAGCGGGGGTGGGAATGAGCAGTTCTTC. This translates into CASSLKTSGGGNEQFF. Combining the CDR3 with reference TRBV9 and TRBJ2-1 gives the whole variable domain DSGVTQTPKHLITATGQRVTLRCSPRSGDLSVYWYQQSLDQGLQFLIQYYNGEERAKGNILERFSAQQFPDLHSELNLSSLELGDSALYFCASSLKTSGGGNEQFFGPGTRLTVL.

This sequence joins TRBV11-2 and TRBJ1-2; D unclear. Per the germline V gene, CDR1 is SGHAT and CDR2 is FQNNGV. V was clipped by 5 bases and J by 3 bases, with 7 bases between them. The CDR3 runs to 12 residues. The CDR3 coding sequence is TGTGCCAGCAGCGCGGTAGACTATGGCTACACCTTC. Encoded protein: CASSAVDYGYTF.

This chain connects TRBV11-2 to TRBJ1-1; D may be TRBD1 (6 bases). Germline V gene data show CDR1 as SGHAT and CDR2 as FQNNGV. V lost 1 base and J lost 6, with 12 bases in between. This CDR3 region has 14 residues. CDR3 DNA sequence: TGTGCCAGCAGCTTAGGTATAGGACAGTCTGAAGCTTTCTTT. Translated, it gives CASSLGIGQSEAFF.

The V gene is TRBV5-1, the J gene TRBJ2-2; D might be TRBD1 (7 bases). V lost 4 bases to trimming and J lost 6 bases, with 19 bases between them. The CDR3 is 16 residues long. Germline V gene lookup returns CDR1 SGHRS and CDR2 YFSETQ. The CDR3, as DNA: TGCGCCAGCAGCACTGGGACAGCGGGCAATGCCGGGGAGCTGTTTTTT. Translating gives CASSTGTAGNAGELFF.

CDR3 sequence (DNA): TGTGCCAGCAGCAGGGACAGCTCCTATAATTCACCCCTCCACTTT. Protein sequence: CASSRDSSYNSPLHF. V usage is TRBV5-8 and J usage is TRBJ1-6; 7 bases are a match to TRBD1. The germline V gene has CDR1 SGHTS and CDR2 YDEGEE. The CDR3 sequence is 15 residues long. Trimming at V came to 4 bases and at J to 0 bases, leaving 1 base not matched to a gene. The full variable domain, with the rest looked up from reference TRBV5-8 and TRBJ1-6, is EAGVTQSPTHLIKTRGQQATLRCSPISGHTSVYWYQQALGLGLQFLLWYDEGEERNRGNFPPRFSGRQFPNYSSELNVNALELEDSALYLCASSRDSSYNSPLHFGNGTRLTVT.

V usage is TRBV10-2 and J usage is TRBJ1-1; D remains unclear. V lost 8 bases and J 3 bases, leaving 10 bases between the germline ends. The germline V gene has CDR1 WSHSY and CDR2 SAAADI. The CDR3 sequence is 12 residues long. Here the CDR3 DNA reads TGCGCCAGCCTCAGCGCAGACACTGAAGCTTTCTTT. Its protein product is CASLSADTEAFF.

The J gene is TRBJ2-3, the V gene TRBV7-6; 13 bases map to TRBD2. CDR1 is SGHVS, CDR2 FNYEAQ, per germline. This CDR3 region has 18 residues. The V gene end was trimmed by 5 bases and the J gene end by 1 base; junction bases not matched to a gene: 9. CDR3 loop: CASSVLAGGLWGTDTQYF. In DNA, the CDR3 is TGTGCCAGCAGCGTACTAGCGGGGGGGCTTTGGGGCACAGATACGCAGTATTTT.

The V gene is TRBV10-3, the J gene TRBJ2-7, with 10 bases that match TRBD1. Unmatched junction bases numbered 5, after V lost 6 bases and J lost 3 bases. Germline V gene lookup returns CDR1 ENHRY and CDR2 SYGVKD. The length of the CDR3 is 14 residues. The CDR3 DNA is TGTGCCATCAGCCCAGACAGGGGGCTCTACGAGCAGTACTTC. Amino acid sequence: CAISPDRGLYEQYF.

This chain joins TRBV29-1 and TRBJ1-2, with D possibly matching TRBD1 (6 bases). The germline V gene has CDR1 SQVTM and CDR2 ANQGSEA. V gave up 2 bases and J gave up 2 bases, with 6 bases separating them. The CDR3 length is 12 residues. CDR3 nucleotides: TGCAGCGTTGAACAGGGGAACTATGGCTACACCTTC. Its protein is CSVEQGNYGYTF.

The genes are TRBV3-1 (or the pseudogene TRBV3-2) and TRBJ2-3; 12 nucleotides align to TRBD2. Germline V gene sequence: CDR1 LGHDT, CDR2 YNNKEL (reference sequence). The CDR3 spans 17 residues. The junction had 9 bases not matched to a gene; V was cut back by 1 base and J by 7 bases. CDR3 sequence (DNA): TGTGCCAGCAGCCAAGCGGCCCTAGCGGGGGGGCCAAATACGCAGTATTTT. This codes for CASSQAALAGGPNTQYF.

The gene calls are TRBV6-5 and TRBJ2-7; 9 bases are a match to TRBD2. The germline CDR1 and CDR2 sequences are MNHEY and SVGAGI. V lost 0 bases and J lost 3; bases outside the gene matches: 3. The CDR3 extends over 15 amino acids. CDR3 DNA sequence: TGTGCCAGCAGTTACTCTCCTAGCGGGGACTACGAGCAGTACTTC. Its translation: CASSYSPSGDYEQYF.